The entry that follows covers one TCR beta chain sequence. The data are from a study of blood T cell repertoires in COVID-19. As for the study in general: Samples representing acute and convalescent COVID-19 were sourced from the United States, Italy and Spain. In each case, the material was cDNA or gDNA derived from T cells, B-cell-depleted T cells, or PBMCs.

This CDR3 comprises 14 residues. Germline assignment: CDR1 SGHRS and CDR2 YFSETQ. Trimming took 0 bases from V and 4 from J, leaving 8 bases between them. As handled by the study authors: The authors estimated nucleated cell counts from reference gene primer amplification. TCRdb's copy holds only in-frame clones and misses some; the assay was immunoSEQ multiplex PCR. The V and J calls and clone size are taken from that table; D and trimming were inferred from the DNA. The sample records approximately 220,000 clones, approximately 88% being singletons. The sequence was collected from a man aged 40-49 years with acute or convalescent COVID-19. Sample: peripheral blood. J is TRBJ1-3 and V is TRBV5-1; a possible D gene is TRBD1 (6 bases). CDR3 coding DNA: TGCGCCAGCAGCTTGGGGGGGCCGGGAAACACCATATATTTT. Its translation is CASSLGGPGNTIYF.